This T cell receptor beta chain was identified in a study of radiotherapy plus CTLA-4 blockade in lung cancer. Looked up from germline, CDR1 is SGHAT and CDR2 is FQNNGV. This CDR3 is built from 14 residues. J was trimmed by 3 bases and V by 6 bases; bases with no gene match: 3. The table came from immunoSEQ multiplex PCR; TCRdb's copy has only in-frame clones and leaves some out. The sample gives under 35,000 clones, less than 75% of which show up once; 4.7% is in the top ten. This specimen consisted of peripheral blood, obtained from a patient treated with radiotherapy plus ipilimumab. The rearrangement links TRBV11-2 to TRBJ2-1, with TRBD1 identical over 9 bases. The clonotype comes from a human donor with non-small cell lung cancer whose response to radiotherapy plus ipilimumab could not be evaluated. In DNA form, the CDR3 reads TGTGCCAGCAGTACGGACAGGGGCTACAATGAGCAGTTCTTC. It codes for CASSTDRGYNEQFF.